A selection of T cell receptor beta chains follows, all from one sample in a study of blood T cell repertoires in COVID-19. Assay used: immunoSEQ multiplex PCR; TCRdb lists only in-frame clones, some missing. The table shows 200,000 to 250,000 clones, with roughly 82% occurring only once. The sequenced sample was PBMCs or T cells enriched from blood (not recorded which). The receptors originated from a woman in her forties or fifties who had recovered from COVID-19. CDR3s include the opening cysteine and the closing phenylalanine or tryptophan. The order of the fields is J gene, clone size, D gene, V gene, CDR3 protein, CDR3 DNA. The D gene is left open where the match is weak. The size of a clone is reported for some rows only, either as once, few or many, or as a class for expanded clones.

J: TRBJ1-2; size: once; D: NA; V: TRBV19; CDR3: CASNHREIDGYTF; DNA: TGTGCCAGTAATCACAGGGAAATCGATGGCTACACCTTC
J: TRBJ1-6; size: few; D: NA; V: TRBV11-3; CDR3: CASSRANSPLHF; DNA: TGTGCCAGCAGCCGAGCCAATTCACCCCTCCACTTT
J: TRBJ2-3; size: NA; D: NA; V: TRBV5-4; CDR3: CASSSRTVEDTQYF; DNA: TGTGCCAGCAGCTCTCGGACAGTTGAAGATACGCAGTATTTT
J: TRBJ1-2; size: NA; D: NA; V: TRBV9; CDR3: CASSVDTANYGYTF; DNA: TGTGCCAGCAGCGTAGATACAGCTAACTATGGCTACACCTTC
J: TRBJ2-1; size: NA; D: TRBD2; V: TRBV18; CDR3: CASSVAGGPNEQFF; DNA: TGTGCCAGCTCGGTCGCGGGGGGTCCCAATGAGCAGTTCTTC
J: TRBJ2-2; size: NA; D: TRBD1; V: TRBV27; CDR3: CASGDLPGQGGTGELFF; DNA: TGTGCCAGCGGGGACCTGCCGGGACAGGGTGGCACCGGGGAGCTGTTTTTT
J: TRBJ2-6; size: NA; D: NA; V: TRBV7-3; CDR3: CASSTVGAGANVLTF; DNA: TGTGCCAGCAGCACCGTCGGGGCTGGGGCCAACGTCCTGACTTTC
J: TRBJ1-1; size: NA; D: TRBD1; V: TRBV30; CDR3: CACRTGGLNTEAFF; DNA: TGTGCCTGCCGGACAGGGGGCCTGAACACTGAAGCTTTCTTT
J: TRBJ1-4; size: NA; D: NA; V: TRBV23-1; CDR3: CASSQSRDFSEKLFF; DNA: TGCGCCAGCAGTCAATCCCGGGACTTCAGTGAAAAACTGTTTTTT
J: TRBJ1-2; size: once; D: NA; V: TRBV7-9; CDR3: CASSLPGGYYGYTF; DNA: TGTGCCAGCAGCTTACCCGGGGGTTACTATGGCTACACCTTC
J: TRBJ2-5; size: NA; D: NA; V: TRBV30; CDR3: CAWSASRGFEETQYF; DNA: TGTGCCTGGAGTGCCTCTCGGGGATTCGAAGAGACCCAGTACTTC
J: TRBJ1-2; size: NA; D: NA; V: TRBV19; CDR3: CASSIPAIQNYGYTF; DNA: TGTGCCAGTAGTATTCCAGCGATCCAAAACTATGGCTACACCTTC
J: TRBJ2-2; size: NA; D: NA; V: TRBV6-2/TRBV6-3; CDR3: CASSSPPAGELFF; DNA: TGTGCCAGCAGTTCCCCCCCCGCCGGGGAGCTGTTTTTT
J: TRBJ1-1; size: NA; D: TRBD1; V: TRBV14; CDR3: CASSQARTGTTEAFF; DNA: TGTGCCAGCAGCCAAGCTAGGACAGGGACCACTGAAGCTTTCTTT
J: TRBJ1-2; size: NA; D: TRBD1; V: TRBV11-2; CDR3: CASSLGSTGRMRGYTF; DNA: TGTGCCAGCAGCTTAGGTTCGACAGGGAGGATGCGTGGCTACACCTTC
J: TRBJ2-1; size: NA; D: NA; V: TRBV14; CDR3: CASSLMAGLAATYNEQFF; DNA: TGTGCCAGCAGCCTAATGGCAGGACTTGCGGCAACCTACAATGAGCAGTTCTTC
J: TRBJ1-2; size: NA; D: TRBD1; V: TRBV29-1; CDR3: CSVEGTHPIDRGRGSNYGYTF; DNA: TGCAGCGTTGAAGGCACCCACCCAATCGACAGGGGGCGGGGGTCTAACTATGGCTACACCTTC
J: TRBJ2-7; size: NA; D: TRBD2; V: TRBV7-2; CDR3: CASSSQGLAGAHEQYF; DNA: TGTGCCAGCAGCTCCCAGGGACTAGCGGGAGCCCACGAGCAGTACTTC
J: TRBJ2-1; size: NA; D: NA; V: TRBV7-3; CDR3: CASSLMRWDEQFF; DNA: TGTGCCAGCAGCTTAATGAGGTGGGATGAGCAGTTCTTC
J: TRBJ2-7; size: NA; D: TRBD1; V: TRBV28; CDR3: CASTPTGGSYEQYF; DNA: TGTGCCAGCACACCGACAGGGGGCTCCTACGAGCAGTACTTC
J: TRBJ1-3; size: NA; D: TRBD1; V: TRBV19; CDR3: CASSIAGGAGSGNTIYF; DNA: TGTGCCAGTAGTATAGCAGGGGGCGCCGGGTCTGGAAACACCATATATTTT
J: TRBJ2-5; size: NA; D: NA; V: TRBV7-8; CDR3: CASSLRAGTQETQYF; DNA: TGTGCCAGCAGCCTAAGGGCGGGGACCCAAGAGACCCAGTACTTC
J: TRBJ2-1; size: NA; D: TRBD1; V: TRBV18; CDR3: CASSLGQGTYNEQFF; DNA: TGTGCCAGCTCACTCGGACAGGGAACCTACAATGAGCAGTTCTTC
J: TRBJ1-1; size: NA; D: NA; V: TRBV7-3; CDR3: CASSLTFDTEAFF; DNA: TGTGCCAGCAGCTTAACGTTCGACACTGAAGCTTTCTTT
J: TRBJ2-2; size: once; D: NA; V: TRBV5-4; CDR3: CASSLAGRFGNTGELFF; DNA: TGTGCCAGCAGCTTAGCGGGCAGGTTTGGGAACACCGGGGAGCTGTTTTTT
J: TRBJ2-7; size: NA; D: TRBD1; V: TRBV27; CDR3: CASSSGQGQYF; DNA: TGTGCCAGCAGTTCGGGACAGGGGCAGTACTTC
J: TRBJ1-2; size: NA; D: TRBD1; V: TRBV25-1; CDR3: CASSVPDRGIGGYTF; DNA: TGTGCCAGCAGTGTCCCGGACAGGGGCATCGGTGGCTACACCTTC
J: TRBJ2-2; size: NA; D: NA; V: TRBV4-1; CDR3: CASSQGPGLNTGELFF; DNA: TGCGCCAGCAGCCAAGGGCCGGGACTGAACACCGGGGAGCTGTTTTTT
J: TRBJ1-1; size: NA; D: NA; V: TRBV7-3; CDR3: CASSLVSGEGTEAFF; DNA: TGTGCCAGCAGCTTAGTTTCAGGGGAGGGGACTGAAGCTTTCTTT
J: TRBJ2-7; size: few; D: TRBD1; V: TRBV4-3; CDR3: CASSQEGTVSYEQYF; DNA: TGCGCCAGCAGCCAAGAAGGGACAGTAAGCTACGAGCAGTACTTC
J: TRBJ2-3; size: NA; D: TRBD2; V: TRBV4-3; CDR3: CASSQGVSGRPDTQYF; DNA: TGCGCCAGCAGCCAAGGCGTTAGCGGGAGACCAGATACGCAGTATTTT
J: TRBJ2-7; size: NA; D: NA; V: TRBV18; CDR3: CASSRDGGAGVQYF; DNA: TGTGCCAGCTCCCGAGATGGGGGGGCCGGGGTGCAGTACTTC
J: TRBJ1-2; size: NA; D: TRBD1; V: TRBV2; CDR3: CASSDGRGDYGYTF; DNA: TGTGCCAGCAGTGACGGCAGGGGGGATTATGGCTACACCTTC
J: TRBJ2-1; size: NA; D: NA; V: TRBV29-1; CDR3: CSVEGSQGSINEQFF; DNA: TGCAGCGTTGAAGGGTCACAGGGTTCCATCAATGAGCAGTTCTTC
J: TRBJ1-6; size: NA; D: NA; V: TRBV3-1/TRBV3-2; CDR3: CASSQGLQFNSPLHF; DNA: TGTGCCAGCAGCCAAGGTTTGCAGTTCAATTCACCCCTCCACTTT
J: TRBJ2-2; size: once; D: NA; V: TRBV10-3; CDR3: CATAENTGELFF; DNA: TGTGCCACCGCAGAGAACACCGGGGAGCTGTTTTTT
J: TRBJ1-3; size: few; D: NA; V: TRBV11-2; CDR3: CASSLTTASGNTIYF; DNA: TGTGCCAGCAGCCTGACAACCGCCTCTGGAAACACCATATATTTT
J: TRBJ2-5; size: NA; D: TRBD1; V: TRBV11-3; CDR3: CASSSQGVKTQYF; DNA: TGTGCCAGCAGCAGCCAGGGGGTAAAGACCCAGTACTTC
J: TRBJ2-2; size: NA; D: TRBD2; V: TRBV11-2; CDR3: CASTNRGRTSLSTGELFF; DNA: TGTGCCAGTACCAACCGCGGGAGGACTAGCTTGTCCACCGGGGAGCTGTTTTTT
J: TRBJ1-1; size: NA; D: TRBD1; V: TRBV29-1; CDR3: CSVGGGGTGNTEAFF; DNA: TGCAGCGTCGGGGGAGGTGGGACAGGGAACACTGAAGCTTTCTTT
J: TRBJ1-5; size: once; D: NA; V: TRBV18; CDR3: CASSPRLEQPQHF; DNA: TGTGCCAGCTCACCACGGTTGGAGCAGCCCCAGCATTTT
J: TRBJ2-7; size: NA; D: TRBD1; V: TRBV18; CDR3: CASSPLYRDSESYEQYF; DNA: TGTGCCAGCTCACCTCTCTACCGGGACAGCGAGTCCTACGAGCAGTACTTC